The sequence of this T cell receptor (beta chain) was determined in a study of OX40 agonist ivuxolimab in advanced cancers. General study results and limits: The study did not work out the antigen specificity of the expanded peripheral T cells.

This clone was counted between two and nine times. Its antigen is undetermined. The table came from immunoSEQ multiplex PCR; TCRdb's copy has only in-frame clones and leaves some out. The sample comprises about 70,000 clones, 80% to 95% of which are singletons, and 7.6% rests with the top ten. Trimming took 1 base from V and 8 from J; bases not matched to a gene: 7. The CDR3 is 14 residues long. Looked up from germline, CDR1 is MGHRA and CDR2 is YSYEKL. The sample here was CD4+ or CD8+ T cells sorted from blood, taken in a trial of the OX40 agonist ivuxolimab. The rearrangement links TRBV4-1 to TRBJ1-2; TRBD1 matches 7 bases. This receptor was taken from an adult with an advanced solid tumor such as melanoma, head and neck, liver or kidney cancer. The DNA for the CDR3 is TGCGCCAGCAGCCAAGCAGGGGGGTTGGAGGGCTACACCTTC. Encoded protein: CASSQAGGLEGYTF.